This T cell receptor beta chain was observed in a study of CD8+ T cells in alopecia areata. The sample's treatment: oral pan-JAK inhibitor, 5-10 mg twice daily. Collected material from alopecia areata patients comprised lesional scalp punch biopsies and peripheral blood. Worth noting for this clone: Distinct nucleotide sequences in the sample also encode this CDR3.

CDR1 and CDR2 (germline): SGHRS, YFSETQ. The CDR3 contains 13 residues. Trimming cost V 0 bases and J 1 base, with 4 bases left between them. cDNA prepared by RNA extraction and subsequent reverse transcription served as the template for sequencing. Some clones are missing from TCRdb's copy, which holds only in-frame ones; the method was immunoSEQ multiplex PCR. This table has 150,000 to 200,000 clones, roughly 50% appearing once. V gene TRBV5-1 combines with J gene TRBJ1-1; D call uncertain. The specimen comprised CD8+ T cells sorted from blood, sampled at week 24, from a patient treated with tofacitinib. This TCR was sampled from a human donor with alopecia areata. The CDR3 DNA reads as TGCGCCAGCAGCTTGGAAGGGAACACTGAAGCTTTCTTT. This translates into CASSLEGNTEAFF.